These 20 T cell receptor beta chains were all obtained from the same sample, sequenced in a study of blood T cell repertoires in COVID-19. Some clones are missing from TCRdb's copy, which holds only in-frame ones; the method was immunoSEQ multiplex PCR. The repertoire holds approximately 260,000 clones, with around 82% as singletons. The sample comprised peripheral blood. Receptors originate from a woman older than 75 with active or convalescent COVID-19.

The CDR3 protein is CASSHATTGGSNQPQHF. The CDR3 bases are TGTGCCAGCTCCCACGCAACAACAGGGGGGAGCAATCAGCCCCAGCATTTT. This chain uses TRBV18 with TRBJ1-5; 8 positions match TRBD1. The CDR3 runs to 17 residues. Trimming took 6 bases from V and 1 from J; bases not matched to a gene: 11. Germline CDR1 reads KGHSH; CDR2 reads LQKENI.

The chain couples TRBV3-1 (or the pseudogene TRBV3-2) to TRBJ1-2; 9 bases line up with TRBD1. The J segment lost 2 bases and the V segment lost 1 base, leaving 11 bases of the junction unmatched. Germline loops: CDR1 LGHDT, CDR2 YNNKEL (reference sequence). The CDR3 has 18 amino acids. CDR3 amino acids: CASSQAPPGQGLNYGYTF. In DNA form, the CDR3 reads TGTGCCAGCAGCCAAGCCCCCCCGGGACAGGGACTGAACTATGGCTACACCTTC.

The DNA for the CDR3 is TGCGCCAGCAGTGACCCCCAGTCCGGGAAGAACACTGAAGCTTTCTTT. It is translated as CASSDPQSGKNTEAFF. The genes are TRBV10-2 and TRBJ1-1; D is ambiguous. The ends were cut back, 3 bases at V and 1 base at J, with 15 bases in the middle. The CDR3 has 16 amino acids. CDR1 and CDR2 from the germline V gene are WSHSY and SAAADI.

A single count supports this clone. The V and J genes are TRBV2 and TRBJ1-2, with a possible D match to TRBD1 (6 bases). The V gene lost 3 bases and the J gene lost 8 bases, with 16 bases spanning the gap. CDR1 is SNHLY, CDR2 FYNNEI, per germline. The CDR3 has 14 residues. Here the CDR3 reads CASSEYRVHQGYTF. CDR3 nucleotides: TGTGCCAGCAGTGAGTACAGGGTCCACCAAGGCTACACCTTC.

The chain carries TRBV5-8 and TRBJ2-5; 14 bases map to TRBD2. J gave up 2 bases and V 4 bases, and 7 bases lay outside the gene matches. CDR3 size: 17 residues. The germline V gene encodes CDR1 SGHTS and CDR2 YDEGEE. CDR3 in amino acids: CASSLSGLAGGQETQYF. The CDR3 DNA follows: TGTGCCAGCAGCCTAAGCGGACTAGCGGGAGGTCAAGAGACCCAGTACTTC. The variable domain in full, with the rest retrieved from reference TRBV5-8 and TRBJ2-5, is EAGVTQSPTHLIKTRGQQATLRCSPISGHTSVYWYQQALGLGLQFLLWYDEGEERNRGNFPPRFSGRQFPNYSSELNVNALELEDSALYLCASSLSGLAGGQETQYFGPGTRLLVL.

This chain joins TRBV7-2 and TRBJ2-1; D might be TRBD2 (6 bases). CDR3 length: 15 amino acids. Germline-derived CDR1 and CDR2 are SGHTA and FQGNSA. The V gene lost 3 bases and the J gene lost 10 bases, with 19 bases spanning the gap. CDR3 bases: TGTGCCAGCAGCTTTACCTTCTTGGACTACGCCGAGCAGTTCTTC. Translating gives CASSFTFLDYAEQFF.

The gene calls are TRBV6-6 and TRBJ1-2; possibly TRBD1 for D (6 bases). The V and J ends lost 2 bases and 6 bases respectively, with 10 bases between them. This CDR3 region has 13 residues. In germline, CDR1 is MNHNY, CDR2 SVGAGI (reference sequence). The CDR3 protein is CASSYGTYNGYTF. The CDR3 DNA sequence: TGTGCCAGCAGTTACGGGACATATAATGGCTACACCTTC.

This clone was recorded a few times. CDR3: CASSREQVVEQFF. CDR3 nucleotide sequence: TGTGCCAGCAGCCGGGAACAAGTCGTAGAGCAGTTCTTC. V and J are TRBV11-1 and TRBJ2-1; tentative D call: TRBD2 (5 bases). V was shortened by 5 bases and J by 10 bases, with 15 bases between the two germline ends. The length of the CDR3 is 13 residues. Germline V gives CDR1 SGHAT, CDR2 FQDESV (reference sequence).

In its sample, this clone was seen once. J is TRBJ2-1 and V is TRBV19; 7 nucleotides line up with TRBD1. With V trimmed by 5 bases and J by 12 bases, 10 bases remained unmatched. Germline-derived CDR1 and CDR2 are LNHDA and SQIVND (reference sequence). This CDR3 has 13 amino acids. CDR3 residues: CASSPQGLLMQFF. In DNA form, the CDR3 reads TGTGCCAGTAGTCCACAGGGGCTCCTAATGCAGTTCTTC.

The genes are TRBV3-1 (or the pseudogene TRBV3-2) and TRBJ1-1; 7 bases are a match to TRBD1. J was trimmed by 3 bases and V by 6 bases; bases with no gene match: 1. Germline V gene sequence: CDR1 LGHDT, CDR2 YNNKEL (reference sequence). This CDR3 is built from 12 residues. For the CDR3, the DNA is TGTGCCAGCAGGCAGGGGGACACTGAAGCTTTCTTT. It codes for CASRQGDTEAFF.

The chain combines TRBV29-1 with TRBJ2-3, with a weak D call TRBD2 (6 bases). CDR3 length: 14 residues. Between the trimmed V and J ends, which lost 4 bases and 0 bases, there was a span of 11 bases. Germline V CDR1 and CDR2: SQVTM, ANQGSEA. CDR3 bases: TGCAGCGTTGTTCGCGGGGCAAGCACAGATACGCAGTATTTT. Encoded protein: CSVVRGASTDTQYF.

The chain is built from TRBV27 and TRBJ2-7; a weak D match, TRBD1 (5 bases). The CDR3 has 14 residues. V gave up 3 bases and J gave up 5 bases, with 14 bases separating them. The V gene's germline CDR1 is MNHEY and CDR2 SMNVEV (reference sequence). CDR3 loop: CASSFRVGRNEQYF. The CDR3, as DNA: TGTGCCAGCAGTTTCAGGGTGGGTAGGAACGAGCAGTACTTC.

This sequence joins TRBV5-5 and TRBJ2-2, with 7 nucleotides matching TRBD1. The length of the CDR3 is 16 residues. V trimming: 0 bases; J trimming: 4 bases; junction bases outside the gene matches: 6. Germline-derived CDR1 and CDR2 are SGHKS and YYEKEE (reference sequence). Written as DNA, the CDR3 is TGTGCCAGCAGCTTGGGGCCGACAGGGCCCACCGGGGAGCTGTTTTTT. It codes for CASSLGPTGPTGELFF.

This clone has more than one count but fewer than ten. The rearrangement uses TRBV28 and TRBJ2-6; 8 positions match TRBD1. J gave up 1 base and V 6 bases, and 2 bases lay outside the gene matches. Germline V gene data show CDR1 as MDHEN and CDR2 as SYDVKM. The CDR3 loop spans 15 amino acids. CDR3 region: CASSRTGSGANVLTF. The CDR3 DNA follows: TGTGCCAGCAGCAGGACAGGGTCTGGGGCCAACGTCCTGACTTTC.

The chain links TRBV30 to TRBJ2-7, with D possibly being TRBD1 (5 bases). V lost 0 bases and J 2 bases, leaving 8 bases between the germline ends. CDR1 is GTSNPN, CDR2 SVGIG, per germline (reference sequence). The CDR3 length is 13 residues. CDR3 coding DNA: TGTGCCTGGAGTGTACAGGCAGCCTACGAGCAGTACTTC. This gives the protein CAWSVQAAYEQYF.

The V call is TRBV28, the J call TRBJ2-3, with unresolved D. Germline loops: CDR1 MDHEN, CDR2 SYDVKM. The CDR3 consists of 11 residues. V dropped 4 bases and J dropped 4 bases, with 3 bases sitting between them. The CDR3 nucleotides are TGTGCCAGCAGTTCTCCAGATACGCAGTATTTT. It encodes CASSSPDTQYF.

The V gene is TRBV6-5, the J gene TRBJ1-2; D might be TRBD1 (5 bases). Trimming took off 7 bases at V and 2 bases at J, with 8 bases between the two ends. Germline V gene data show CDR1 as MNHEY and CDR2 as SVGAGI. The CDR3 has 12 residues. The CDR3, as DNA: TGTGCCAGCACTAGACAGAACTATGGCTACACCTTC. Translation: CASTRQNYGYTF.

The sample holds one count of this clone. This chain uses TRBV28 with TRBJ1-5, with 8 bases matching TRBD1. The CDR3 is 14 amino acids. In germline, CDR1 is MDHEN, CDR2 SYDVKM. The V segment lost 6 bases and the J segment 5 bases; nucleotides outside the gene matches: 6. The CDR3 nucleotides read TGTGCCAGCAGCCCTGGACAGGGTCATCAGCCCCAGCATTTT. As protein: CASSPGQGHQPQHF.

V and J are TRBV6-5 and TRBJ1-4; 7 bases are a match to TRBD1. CDR1 and CDR2 from the germline V gene are MNHEY and SVGAGI. The CDR3 consists of 12 residues. V dropped 6 bases and J dropped 12; count of bases not matched to a gene: 7. CDR3 bases: TGTGCCAGCAGCAGGGGGGTGAGAGAACTGTTTTTT. Protein product: CASSRGVRELFF.

In this sample, this clone turned up once. The genes are TRBV10-3 and TRBJ2-2; the D gene is possibly TRBD1 (6 bases). The V end was cut by 10 bases, the J end by 2 bases, with 11 bases between. CDR1 ENHRY and CDR2 SYGVKD come from the germline V gene. The CDR3 sequence is 13 residues long. The CDR3 here is CATLQGNTGELFF. The CDR3 DNA follows: TGTGCCACCTTACAGGGAAACACCGGGGAGCTGTTTTTT.